The 23 T cell receptor beta chains reported below all come from one sample, sequenced in a study of blood T cell repertoires in COVID-19. Libraries were prepared by immunoSEQ multiplex PCR; TCRdb keeps only in-frame clonotypes and omits some of them. The sample has around 200,000 clones, 70% to 90% seen once. Sequencing used peripheral blood. Receptors were obtained from a woman aged 18-29 years who had recovered from COVID-19.

The V gene is TRBV5-1, the J gene TRBJ2-1, with 9 bases fitting TRBD2. The CDR3 loop spans 18 amino acids. Germline V CDR1 and CDR2: SGHRS, YFSETQ. The J segment lost 6 bases and the V segment lost 0 bases, leaving 13 bases of the junction unmatched. Here the CDR3 reads CASSLASSGKGWANEQFF. The DNA for the CDR3 is TGCGCCAGCAGCTTGGCGTCTAGCGGGAAGGGTTGGGCCAATGAGCAGTTCTTC. Variable domain in full (rest from reference TRBV5-1 and TRBJ2-1): KAGVTQTPRYLIKTRGQQVTLSCSPISGHRSVSWYQQTPGQGLQFLFEYFSETQRNKGNFPGRFSGRQFSNSRSEMNVSTLELGDSALYLCASSLASSGKGWANEQFFGPGTRLTVL.

This clone was observed a single time. The chain links TRBV29-1 to TRBJ1-1; D is unclear. The CDR3 totals 13 residues. Germline CDR1 SQVTM, CDR2 ANQGSEA. Trimming pared 7 bases from V and 1 base from J, leaving 13 bases between. The CDR3 bases are TGCAGCGCCCTACCGTCCGGGAACACTGAAGCTTTCTTT. This translates into CSALPSGNTEAFF.

The CDR3 DNA sequence: TGTGCCAGTAGCCCCGGTGGGACAGGCACAATCCAGCATTTT. The encoded protein is CASSPGGTGTIQHF. The chain employs TRBV19 and TRBJ1-5; the match to TRBD1 covers 8 bases. From germline, CDR1 is LNHDA and CDR2 SQIVND (reference sequence). The V and J ends lost 6 bases and 12 bases, in that order; junction bases with no gene match: 13. The CDR3 loop spans 14 amino acids.

This clone was seen a handful of times. The chain couples TRBV12-3 or TRBV12-4 to TRBJ1-2, with D unclear. The germline V and J ends were trimmed by 2 bases and 8 bases, with 12 bases remaining between them. The CDR3 contains 13 residues. The CDR3 sequence is CASSLNGGGGYTF. CDR3 coding DNA: TGTGCCAGCAGTTTAAACGGCGGTGGCGGCTACACCTTC.

The gene calls are TRBV25-1 and TRBJ1-6; 8 nucleotides line up with TRBD1. Germline CDR1 is MGHDK and CDR2 is SYGVNS. V gave up 1 base and J gave up 7 bases; unmatched junction bases: 6. This CDR3 region has 16 residues. The DNA of the CDR3 is TGTGCCAGCAGTGAATTCTTCCAGGGGGCGAATTCACCCCTCCACTTT. Protein sequence: CASSEFFQGANSPLHF.

The V call is TRBV4-2, the J call TRBJ2-7; 9 positions match TRBD2. This CDR3 spans 16 amino acids. V dropped 0 bases and J dropped 4; count of bases not matched to a gene: 7. Germline V gene lookup returns CDR1 LGHNA and CDR2 YNFKEQ. CDR3 in DNA: TGTGCCAGCAGCCAAGAGTCTCTAGCGGGATATTACGAGCAGTACTTC. Translating gives CASSQESLAGYYEQYF.

The V gene is TRBV15, the J gene TRBJ2-5; 10 nucleotides align to TRBD2. The CDR3 length is 20 residues. V lost 0 bases, J lost 1 base, and 14 bases stayed unmatched. Germline CDR1 and CDR2: LNHNV and YYDKDF (reference sequence). As DNA, the CDR3 is TGTGCCACCAGCAGAGACGCTCCTAGCGGGAGATGGGACCCCCAAGAGACCCAGTACTTC. Translation: CATSRDAPSGRWDPQETQYF. Supplemented by reference TRBV15 and TRBJ2-5, the full variable domain reads DAMVIQNPRYQVTQFGKPVTLSCSQTLNHNVMYWYQQKSSQAPKLLFHYYDKDFNNEADTPDNFQSRRPNTSFCFLDIRSPGLGDTAMYLCATSRDAPSGRWDPQETQYFGPGTRLLVL.

The rearrangement joins TRBV15 to TRBJ1-2; 7 nucleotides align to TRBD1. This CDR3 contains 14 residues. With 3 bases clipped from V and 6 bases from J, the junction kept 7 bases outside the gene matches. Germline CDR1 and CDR2: LNHNV and YYDKDF (reference sequence). CDR3 DNA sequence: TGTGCCACCAGCAGCCGGACAGGAAGGAATGGCTACACCTTC. It specifies CATSSRTGRNGYTF. The whole variable domain, filled in from reference TRBV15 and TRBJ1-2, reads DAMVIQNPRYQVTQFGKPVTLSCSQTLNHNVMYWYQQKSSQAPKLLFHYYDKDFNNEADTPDNFQSRRPNTSFCFLDIRSPGLGDTAMYLCATSSRTGRNGYTFGSGTRLTVV.

The rearrangement uses TRBV11-1 and TRBJ1-2, with a tentative D call TRBD1 (5 bases). V lost 5 bases to trimming and J lost 5 bases, with 12 bases between them. This CDR3 spans 13 amino acids. Germline V gene sequence: CDR1 SGHAT, CDR2 FQDESV (reference sequence). The CDR3 is CASSRDSIYGYTF. DNA for the CDR3: TGTGCCAGCAGCCGCGACAGCATTTATGGCTACACCTTC.

The chain carries TRBV4-1 and TRBJ1-1, with a tentative D call TRBD1 (5 bases). The CDR3 sequence is 17 residues long. V was cut by 2 bases and J by 3 bases, with 19 bases left in between. Germline-derived CDR1 and CDR2 are MGHRA and YSYEKL. The chain's CDR3 is CASSQQSPGVGYTEAFF. CDR3 nucleotide sequence: TGCGCCAGCAGCCAACAATCTCCGGGGGTTGGGTACACTGAAGCTTTCTTT.

This chain links TRBV2 with TRBJ2-5; 9 nucleotides line up with TRBD1. V shed 10 bases and J 1 base; nucleotides not matched to a gene: 7. Germline lookup yields CDR1 SNHLY and CDR2 FYNNEI. The CDR3 covers 14 residues. The CDR3 reads CAIPGQGFQETQYF. The CDR3, as DNA: TGTGCCATCCCGGGACAGGGATTCCAAGAGACCCAGTACTTC. The complete variable domain, with remaining parts taken from reference TRBV2 and TRBJ2-5, reads EPEVTQTPSHQVTQMGQEVILRCVPISNHLYFYWYRQILGQKVEFLVSFYNNEISEKSEIFDDQFSVERPDGSNFTLKIRSTKLEDSAMYFCAIPGQGFQETQYFGPGTRLLVL.

The rearrangement uses TRBV4-3 and TRBJ1-2; D may be TRBD1 (5 bases). Trimming pared 0 bases from V and 8 bases from J, leaving 16 bases between. The CDR3 consists of 15 residues. Germline loops: CDR1 LGHNA, CDR2 YSLEER. The CDR3 region has the DNA TGCGCCAGCAGCCAAGATCAGGGTACTGGTGGCGGCTACACCTTC. Amino acid sequence: CASSQDQGTGGGYTF.

The chain has TRBV5-5 and TRBJ2-7; 8 bases fit TRBD1. The CDR3 is 14 amino acids. Germline V gene lookup returns CDR1 SGHKS and CDR2 YYEKEE (reference sequence). The J segment lost 2 bases and the V segment lost 5 bases, leaving 6 bases of the junction unmatched. In nucleotides, the CDR3 is TGTGCCAGCAGTAGGACAGGGATACCCTACGAGCAGTACTTC. Amino acid sequence: CASSRTGIPYEQYF.

The chain recombines TRBV27 with TRBJ1-2; no clear D gene. The CDR3 consists of 17 residues. V was cut by 0 bases and J by 4 bases, with 18 bases left in between. Germline V gene data show CDR1 as MNHEY and CDR2 as SMNVEV (reference sequence). In DNA, the CDR3 is TGTGCCAGCAGTTTATCGTCGGGAGGCACCCAGCTCTATGGCTACACCTTC. It encodes CASSLSSGGTQLYGYTF.

The rearrangement uses TRBV7-2 and TRBJ2-2; TRBD2 matches 9 bases. The germline V gene encodes CDR1 SGHTA and CDR2 FQGNSA. V lost 7 bases to trimming and J lost 3 bases; unmatched junction nucleotides: 9. CDR3 length equals 16 residues. The CDR3 bases are TGTGCCAGCAACCCGCTGACTAGCGGACACACCGGGGAGCTGTTTTTT. Amino acid sequence: CASNPLTSGHTGELFF.

J is TRBJ2-2 and V is TRBV19; D unclear. The germline V gene has CDR1 LNHDA and CDR2 SQIVND (reference sequence). Trimming pared 6 bases from V and 4 bases from J, leaving 15 bases between. This CDR3 region has 15 residues. Written as DNA, the CDR3 is TGTGCCAGTAGCTCAATCTCGGGTCGCACCGGGGAGCTGTTTTTT. Translated: CASSSISGRTGELFF.

J is TRBJ2-1 and V is TRBV19; 13 positions agree with TRBD2. The ends lost 4 bases at V and 7 bases at J; junction bases unmatched: 10. The CDR3 contains 17 residues. CDR1 is LNHDA, CDR2 SQIVND, per germline (reference sequence). CDR3 bases: TGTGCCAGTAGTACCCGGACTAGCGGGAGAGTTGGGAATGAGCAGTTCTTC. Amino acid sequence: CASSTRTSGRVGNEQFF.

The V call is TRBV29-1, the J call TRBJ1-1; weak D call: TRBD1 (5 bases). Trimming took off 1 base at V and 6 bases at J, with 12 bases between the two ends. CDR1 SQVTM and CDR2 ANQGSEA come from the germline V gene. The CDR3 loop spans 13 amino acids. CDR3 in amino acids: CSVEGQGGAEAFF. The CDR3, as DNA: TGCAGCGTTGAAGGGCAGGGTGGAGCTGAAGCTTTCTTT.

The rearrangement joins TRBV29-1 to TRBJ2-2; D may be TRBD2 (6 bases). Trimming shortened V by 5 bases and J by 1 base, and 11 bases separated the two germline ends. CDR3 length equals 14 residues. Germline assignment: CDR1 SQVTM and CDR2 ANQGSEA. CDR3 nucleotide sequence: TGCAGCGTTATTCCGGGACTGAACACCGGGGAGCTGTTTTTT. Translated: CSVIPGLNTGELFF.

The V and J genes are TRBV6-6 and TRBJ2-5; D possibly corresponds to TRBD1 (5 bases). Trimming stripped 11 bases from V and 5 bases from J, with 15 bases between. This CDR3 contains 12 residues. CDR1 MNHNY and CDR2 SVGAGI come from the germline V gene (reference sequence). The CDR3 loop reads CAVGQLRETQYF. DNA for the CDR3: TGTGCCGTCGGACAACTCAGGGAGACCCAGTACTTC.

The CDR3 here is CASSRSGTGYGYTF. The DNA for the CDR3 is TGTGCCAGCAGCCGTAGCGGAACCGGGTATGGCTACACCTTC. The chain employs TRBV14 and TRBJ1-2; D gene uncertain. CDR3 size: 14 residues. Germline V gene sequence: CDR1 SGHDN, CDR2 FVKESK. V lost 4 bases and J lost 5, with 14 bases in between.

As DNA, the CDR3 is TGTGCCAGCAGATCGACAGGGGGCGGGCAGTACTTC. Its protein is CASRSTGGGQYF. The chain uses TRBV28 and TRBJ2-7; TRBD1 matches 10 bases. Germline V lookup: CDR1 MDHEN, CDR2 SYDVKM. V trimming: 6 bases; J trimming: 9 bases; junction bases outside the gene matches: 5. This CDR3 has 12 residues.

V is TRBV29-1 and J is TRBJ1-1; possible D gene TRBD1, 5 bases. Germline lookup yields CDR1 SQVTM and CDR2 ANQGSEA. The CDR3 covers 13 residues. Trimming took off 4 bases at V and 0 bases at J, with 9 bases between the two ends. CDR3 amino acids: CSVGRVLNTEAFF. CDR3 sequence (DNA): TGCAGCGTTGGCAGGGTGCTGAACACTGAAGCTTTCTTT.